The 8 T cell receptor beta chains in this list originate from one sample, sequenced in a study of a mutant IDH1 vaccine in newly diagnosed glioma. The data were produced by immunoSEQ multiplex PCR, yet TCRdb's version contains in-frame clones alone and is incomplete. The sample comprises 25,000 to 40,000 clones, around 82% of which are singletons, and around 26% rests with the top ten. The antigens of these receptors remain unknown. Specified time point: week 11, during vaccination. Every single dose of the vaccine, 300 ug of mutant IDH1 20-mer peptide, came with topical imiquimod. This specimen consisted of PBMCs, obtained from a glioma patient whose treatment included an IDH1 peptide vaccine. All receptors come from a man aged 25-45 years with glioma.

The rearrangement links TRBV29-1 to TRBJ2-7, with D uncertain. Trimming removed 4 bases from V and 0 bases from J, with 13 bases in between. The CDR3 sequence is 14 residues long. In germline, CDR1 is SQVTM, CDR2 ANQGSEA. CDR3 nucleotide sequence: TGCAGCGTTGTTGCGGCTGCGAGCTCCTACGAGCAGTACTTC. It codes for CSVVAAASSYEQYF.

This chain uses TRBV5-4 with TRBJ1-1; D is possibly TRBD1 (5 bases). Germline CDR1 SGHNT, CDR2 YYREEE (reference sequence). The germline V and J ends were trimmed by 2 bases and 4 bases, with 12 bases remaining between them. This CDR3 comprises 14 residues. The CDR3 DNA sequence: TGTGCCAGCAGCTTTGACGGGGGGGGCACTGAAGCTTTCTTT. Protein sequence: CASSFDGGGTEAFF.

The rearrangement joins TRBV5-4 to TRBJ2-5; D is tentatively TRBD1 or TRBD2 (6 bases each). CDR3 size: 13 residues. CDR1 SGHNT and CDR2 YYREEE come from the germline V gene (reference sequence). V was trimmed by 0 bases and J by 4 bases, leaving 7 bases between them. The chain's CDR3 is CASSLGGAETQYF. The CDR3 coding sequence is TGTGCCAGCAGCTTGGGGGGGGCAGAGACCCAGTACTTC.

The V call is TRBV7-8, the J call TRBJ2-7, with 11 bases lining up with TRBD1. Germline V lookup: CDR1 SGHVS, CDR2 FQNEAQ. The V gene end was trimmed by 7 bases and the J gene end by 1 base; junction bases not matched to a gene: 6. There are 15 residues in the CDR3. The CDR3 protein is CASTYGTGGSYEQYF. In DNA form, the CDR3 reads TGTGCCAGCACCTATGGGACAGGGGGGTCCTACGAGCAGTACTTC.

A few counts support this clone. The chain has TRBV15 and TRBJ1-4; D possibly corresponds to TRBD1 (6 bases). The ends were cut back, 3 bases at V and 6 bases at J, with 11 bases in the middle. The CDR3 sequence is 14 residues long. Germline V gene lookup returns CDR1 LNHNV and CDR2 YYDKDF (reference sequence). The CDR3, as DNA: TGTGCCACCAGCAGGCTAAGGGGGGATGAAAAACTGTTTTTT. Translation: CATSRLRGDEKLFF.

The V call is TRBV9, the J call TRBJ1-1; D gene ambiguous. Trimming stripped 3 bases from V and 11 bases from J, with 17 bases between. CDR1 SGDLS and CDR2 YYNGEE come from the germline V gene. This CDR3 region has 13 residues. The CDR3 DNA is TGTGCCAGCAGCGAGACCCTTTCTGGTGTGGCTTTCTTT. Its translation is CASSETLSGVAFF.

The chain employs TRBV5-4 and TRBJ2-3, with 7 bases that match TRBD2. The CDR3 is 16 residues long. CDR1 is SGHNT, CDR2 YYREEE, per germline (reference sequence). Germline trimming cut 2 bases from V and 2 bases from J; bases unmatched to any gene: 8. CDR3 sequence: CASSFKREQYTDTQYF. The CDR3 coding sequence is TGTGCCAGCAGCTTTAAGCGGGAACAATACACAGATACGCAGTATTTT.

The chain has TRBV5-4 and TRBJ2-2, with D possibly being TRBD1 (6 bases). V was clipped by 4 bases and J by 1 base, with 11 bases between them. The V gene's germline CDR1 is SGHNT and CDR2 YYREEE (reference sequence). CDR3 length: 15 amino acids. The CDR3 loop is CASSPGHRNTGELFF. The CDR3 coding sequence is TGTGCCAGCAGCCCGGGACATCGGAACACCGGGGAGCTGTTTTTT.